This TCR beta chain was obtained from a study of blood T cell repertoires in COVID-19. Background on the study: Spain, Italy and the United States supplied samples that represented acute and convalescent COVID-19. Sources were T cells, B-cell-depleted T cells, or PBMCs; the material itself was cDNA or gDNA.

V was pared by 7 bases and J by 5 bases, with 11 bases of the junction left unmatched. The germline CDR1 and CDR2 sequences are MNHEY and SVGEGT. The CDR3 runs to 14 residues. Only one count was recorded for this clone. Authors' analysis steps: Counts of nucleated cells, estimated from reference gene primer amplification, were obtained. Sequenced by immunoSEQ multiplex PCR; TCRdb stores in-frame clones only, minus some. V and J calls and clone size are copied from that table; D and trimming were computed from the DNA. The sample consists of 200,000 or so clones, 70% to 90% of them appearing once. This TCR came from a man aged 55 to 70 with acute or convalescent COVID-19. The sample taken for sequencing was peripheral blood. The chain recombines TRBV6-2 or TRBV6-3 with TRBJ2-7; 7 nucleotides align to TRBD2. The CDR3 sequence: CASTPGGSVHEQYF. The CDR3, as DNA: TGTGCCAGCACCCCGGGCGGGAGTGTCCACGAGCAGTACTTC.